The 10 T cell receptor beta chains reported below all come from one sample, sequenced in a study of T cells in Graves' hyperthyroidism and ophthalmopathy. RNA transcripts gave rise to amplified TCR beta CDR3 regions. Using the HTBI primer set, a first-round RT-PCR was run on the TCR CDR3. From the multiplex PCR reads, TCRdb called clonotypes with MiXCR, one entry per CDR3 protein. The table shows around 720,000 distinct CDR3 sequences, with 30% to 40% occurring only once. Sequences were obtained from blood. The origin of the receptors is a woman aged 40 to 50 with Graves' hyperthyroidism.

The V call is TRBV19, the J call TRBJ1-1; no clear D gene. The ends were cut back, 4 bases at V and 1 base at J, with 7 bases in the middle. From germline, CDR1 is LNHDA and CDR2 SQIVND (reference sequence). There are 13 residues in the CDR3. The CDR3, as DNA: TGTGCCAGTAGTAGATTGGAGAACACTGAAGCTTTCTTT. Translated: CASSRLENTEAFF.

The chain is built from TRBV6-6 and TRBJ1-1, with TRBD1 matching over 7 bases. CDR3 length equals 14 residues. V lost 7 bases and J lost 3; bases outside the gene matches: 8. Germline CDR1 and CDR2: MNHNY and SVGAGI (reference sequence). This CDR3 reads CASTRTGDYTEAFF. For the CDR3, the DNA is TGTGCCAGCACCCGGACAGGAGACTACACTGAAGCTTTCTTT.

The chain employs TRBV4-2 and TRBJ2-6; TRBD1 matches at 7 bases. The germline V gene encodes CDR1 LGHNA and CDR2 YNFKEQ. V gave up 8 bases and J gave up 0 bases; unmatched junction bases: 10. The CDR3 length is 17 residues. CDR3 coding DNA: TGTGCCAGCTCACCACAACAGGGGATCTCTGGGGCCAACGTCCTGACTTTC. Amino acid sequence: CASSPQQGISGANVLTF.

This rearrangement joins TRBV12-3 or TRBV12-4 to TRBJ1-1, with TRBD1 as a possible D gene (5 bases). The length of the CDR3 is 14 residues. The V end lost 7 bases, the J end lost 5 bases, and 17 bases lay between the germline ends. CDR3: CASNRGGGGTEAFF. Here the CDR3 DNA reads TGTGCCAGCAATAGGGGCGGGGGTGGGACTGAAGCTTTCTTT.

V gene TRBV20-1 combines with J gene TRBJ2-5, with TRBD2 matching over 8 bases. TRBJ2-1 matches the DNA end more closely, so the J call is doubtful. The germline gives CDR1 DFQATT, CDR2 SNEGSKA (reference sequence). CDR3 length equals 17 residues. The CDR3 DNA reads TGCAGTGCTAGGGATCGGGCGAAAGCGGGGGCGCACAATGAGCAGTTCTTC. The encoded protein is CSARDRAKAGAHNEQFF.

This clonotype was found a few times. In DNA form, the CDR3 reads TGTGCCAGCAGTGGGACAGAGAAAAATCAGCCCCAGCATTTT. Protein: CASSGTEKNQPQHF. J is TRBJ1-5 and V is TRBV12-3 or TRBV12-4; TRBD1 matches 7 bases. V trimming: 5 bases; J trimming: 4 bases; junction bases outside the gene matches: 5. CDR3 size: 14 residues.

V usage is TRBV19 and J usage is TRBJ2-7; the D gene is possibly TRBD1 (5 bases). With 6 bases removed from V and 0 bases from J, the gap between germline ends came to 15 bases. Germline CDR1 is LNHDA and CDR2 is SQIVND (reference sequence). The CDR3 length is 15 residues. Written as DNA, the CDR3 is TGTGCCAGTAGAAAGACAGAGACCAGCTCCTACGAGCAGTACTTC. Amino acids: CASRKTETSSYEQYF.

The chain employs TRBV7-2 and TRBJ2-6, with D possibly called TRBD1 or TRBD2 (6 bases each). The CDR3 has 17 residues. Germline V gives CDR1 SGHTA, CDR2 FQGNSA. The V end was cut by 5 bases, the J end by 4 bases, with 18 bases between. Here the CDR3 reads CASSGGPTRGGANVLTF. Here the CDR3 DNA reads TGTGCCAGCAGCGGGGGGCCCACGAGGGGAGGGGCCAACGTCCTGACTTTC. Complete variable domain (other parts from reference TRBV7-2 and TRBJ2-6): GAGVSQSPSNKVTEKGKDVELRCDPISGHTALYWYRQSLGQGLEFLIYFQGNSAPDKSGLPSDRFSAERTGGSVSTLTIQRTQQEDSAVYLCASSGGPTRGGANVLTFGAGSRLTVL.

The chain uses TRBV7-9 and TRBJ1-6, with D possibly TRBD1 on 5 matching bases. V was shortened by 5 bases and J by 8 bases, with 16 bases between the two germline ends. CDR1 is SEHNR and CDR2 is FQNEAQ in the germline V gene (reference sequence). The CDR3 sequence is 15 residues long. The CDR3 protein is CASSRGDGAYSPLHF. The CDR3 DNA is TGTGCCAGCAGCCGCGGGGACGGGGCTTATTCACCCCTCCACTTT. Full variable domain (outside the CDR3, taken from reference TRBV7-9 and TRBJ1-6): DTGVSQNPRHKITKRGQNVTFRCDPISEHNRLYWYRQTLGQGPEFLTYFQNEAQLEKSRLLSDRFSAERPKGSFSTLEIQRTEQGDSAMYLCASSRGDGAYSPLHFGNGTRLTVT.

The rearrangement joins TRBV6-1 to TRBJ2-7; D is uncertain. The CDR3 has 14 residues. In germline, CDR1 is MNHNS, CDR2 SASEGT. Trimming took off 2 bases at V and 2 bases at J, with 10 bases between the two ends. In nucleotides, the CDR3 is TGTGCCAGCAGTGAACTTGGCGGAACCTACGAGCAGTACTTC. Translation gives CASSELGGTYEQYF.